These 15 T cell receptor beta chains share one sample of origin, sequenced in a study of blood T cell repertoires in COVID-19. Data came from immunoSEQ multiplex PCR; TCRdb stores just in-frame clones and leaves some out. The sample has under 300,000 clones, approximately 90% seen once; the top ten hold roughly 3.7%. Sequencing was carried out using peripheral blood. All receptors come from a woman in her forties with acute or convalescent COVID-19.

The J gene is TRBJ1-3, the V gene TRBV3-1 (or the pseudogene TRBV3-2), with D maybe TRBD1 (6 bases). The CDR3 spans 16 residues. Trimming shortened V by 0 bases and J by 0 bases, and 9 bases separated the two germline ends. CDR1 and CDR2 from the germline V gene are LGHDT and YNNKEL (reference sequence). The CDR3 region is CASSQEHRASGNTIYF. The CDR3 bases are TGTGCCAGCAGCCAAGAACACAGGGCCTCTGGAAACACCATATATTTT.

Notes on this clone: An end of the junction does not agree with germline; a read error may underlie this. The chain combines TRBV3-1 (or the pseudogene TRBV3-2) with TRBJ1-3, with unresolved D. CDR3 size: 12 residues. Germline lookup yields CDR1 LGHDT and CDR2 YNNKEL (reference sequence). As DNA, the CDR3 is TGTGCCAGCAGCCAAGACCGACAAGCCGCCCATTTT. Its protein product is CASSQDRQAAHF.

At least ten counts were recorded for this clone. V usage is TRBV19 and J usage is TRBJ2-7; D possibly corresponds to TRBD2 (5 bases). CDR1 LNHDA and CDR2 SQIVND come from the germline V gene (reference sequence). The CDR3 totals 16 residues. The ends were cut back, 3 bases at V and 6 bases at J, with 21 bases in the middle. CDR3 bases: TGTGCCAGTAGTATGAATTGGCTAGCTTCAGTGTCCGAGCAGTACGTC. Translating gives CASSMNWLASVSEQYV.

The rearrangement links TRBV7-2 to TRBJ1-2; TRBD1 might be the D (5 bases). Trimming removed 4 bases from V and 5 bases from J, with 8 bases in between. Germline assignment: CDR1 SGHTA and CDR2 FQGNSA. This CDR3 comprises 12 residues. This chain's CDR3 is CASSSRQYGYTF. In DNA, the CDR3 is TGTGCCAGCAGCTCGCGACAGTATGGCTACACCTTC.

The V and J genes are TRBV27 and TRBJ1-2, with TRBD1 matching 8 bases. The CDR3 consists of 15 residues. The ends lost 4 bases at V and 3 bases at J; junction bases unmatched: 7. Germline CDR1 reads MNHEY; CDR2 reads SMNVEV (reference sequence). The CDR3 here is CASSSPGQGDYGYTF. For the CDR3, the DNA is TGTGCCAGCAGTTCTCCTGGACAGGGAGACTATGGCTACACCTTC.

The CDR3 DNA is TGTGCCAGCAGTGTTCAGGGGACCCCGGACACCTACGAGCAGTACGTC. This encodes CASSVQGTPDTYEQYV. The rearrangement joins TRBV6-4 to TRBJ2-7; tentatively, D is TRBD1 (6 bases). This CDR3 contains 16 residues. Germline CDR1 reads MRHNA; CDR2 reads SNTAGT. V was trimmed by 4 bases and J by 2 bases, leaving 18 bases between them.

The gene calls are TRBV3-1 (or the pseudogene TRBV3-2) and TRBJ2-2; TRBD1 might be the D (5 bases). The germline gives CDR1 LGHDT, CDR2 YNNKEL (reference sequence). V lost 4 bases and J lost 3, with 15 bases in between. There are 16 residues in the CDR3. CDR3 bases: TGTGCCAGCAGCCGCCTTGGGGCCGCGCACACCGGGGAGCTGTTTTTT. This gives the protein CASSRLGAAHTGELFF.

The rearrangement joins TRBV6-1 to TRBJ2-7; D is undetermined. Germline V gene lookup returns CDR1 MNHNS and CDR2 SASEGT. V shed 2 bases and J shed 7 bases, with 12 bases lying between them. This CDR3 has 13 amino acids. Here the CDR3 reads CASSETGRREQYV. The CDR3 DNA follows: TGTGCCAGCAGTGAAACCGGCCGGAGAGAGCAGTACGTC.

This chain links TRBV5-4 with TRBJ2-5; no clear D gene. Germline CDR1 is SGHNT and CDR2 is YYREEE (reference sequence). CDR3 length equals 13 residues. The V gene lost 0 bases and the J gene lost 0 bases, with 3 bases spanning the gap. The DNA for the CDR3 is TGTGCCAGCAGCTTGGGTAACCAAGAGACCCAGTACTTC. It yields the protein CASSLGNQETQYF.

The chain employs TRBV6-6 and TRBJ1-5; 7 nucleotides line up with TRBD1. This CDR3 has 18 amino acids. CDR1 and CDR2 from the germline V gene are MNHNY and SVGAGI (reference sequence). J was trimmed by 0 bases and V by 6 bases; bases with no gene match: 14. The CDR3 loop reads CASSRLGQQKYSNQPQHF. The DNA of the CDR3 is TGTGCCAGCAGCCGACTGGGACAGCAAAAATATAGCAATCAGCCCCAGCATTTT.

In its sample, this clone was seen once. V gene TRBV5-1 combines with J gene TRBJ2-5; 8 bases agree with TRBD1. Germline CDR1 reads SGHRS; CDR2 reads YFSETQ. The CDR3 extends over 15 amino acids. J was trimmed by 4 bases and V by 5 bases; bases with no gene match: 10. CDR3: CASRERTGNRETQYF. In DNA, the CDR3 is TGCGCCAGCAGGGAAAGGACAGGGAATAGAGAGACCCAGTACTTC.

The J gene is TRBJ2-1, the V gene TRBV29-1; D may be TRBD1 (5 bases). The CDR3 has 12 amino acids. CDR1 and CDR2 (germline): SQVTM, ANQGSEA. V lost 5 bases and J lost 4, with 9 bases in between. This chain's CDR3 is CSVLGVYNEQFF. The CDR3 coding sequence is TGCAGCGTTCTAGGGGTGTACAATGAGCAGTTCTTC.

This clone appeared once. CDR3 bases: TGCGCCACGCGGGGCTGGGGCGATGAGCAGTTCTTC. This gives the protein CATRGWGDEQFF. The V and J genes are TRBV4-1 and TRBJ2-1; a weak D match, TRBD2 (6 bases). Trimming stripped 10 bases from V and 8 bases from J, with 15 bases between. Looked up from germline, CDR1 is MGHRA and CDR2 is YSYEKL. The length of the CDR3 is 12 residues.

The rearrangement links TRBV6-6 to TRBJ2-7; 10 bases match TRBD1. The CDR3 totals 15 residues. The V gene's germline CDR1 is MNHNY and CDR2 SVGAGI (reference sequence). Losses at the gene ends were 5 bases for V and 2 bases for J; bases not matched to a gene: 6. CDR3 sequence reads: CASSDRGRGTYEQYV. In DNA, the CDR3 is TGTGCCAGCAGTGACAGGGGGCGAGGGACCTACGAGCAGTACGTC.

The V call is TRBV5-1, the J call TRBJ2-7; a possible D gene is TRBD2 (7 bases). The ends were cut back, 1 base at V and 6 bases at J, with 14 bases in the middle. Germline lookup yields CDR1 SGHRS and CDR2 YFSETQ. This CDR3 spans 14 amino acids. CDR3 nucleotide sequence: TGCGCCAGCAGCTTGAACGCGGGGGCGGGCGAGCAGTACGTC. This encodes CASSLNAGAGEQYV.